This T cell receptor (beta chain) derives from a study of tumor-infiltrating lymphocytes in primary liver carcinoma. Germline DNA was also extracted, while the blood RNA originated from unsorted whole blood. Production of TCR beta cDNA used around 500 ng total RNA together with a constant-region primer. For TCR beta, libraries were produced by three nested multiplex PCR rounds using slightly modified ARM-PCR. Both of the initial two PCR rounds ran for around 10 cycles and employed TRBV1-TRBV30 forward primers alongside a C-beta reverse primer. Using its own MiXCR run on the multiplex PCR reads, TCRdb lists one record per CDR3 protein. The sample has about 310,000 distinct CDR3 sequences, about three fifths seen once; the top ten hold about 17%. Concerning this clonotype itself: A read error may produce the germline difference seen at one junction end.

Germline V gene data show CDR1 as SQVTM and CDR2 as ANQGSEA. The CDR3 loop spans 13 amino acids. The rearrangement joins TRBV29-1 to TRBJ1-2; tentatively, D is TRBD1 (5 bases). The sequenced sample consisted of peripheral blood. The source of this sequence is a woman under 40 with primary liver carcinoma and hepatitis B virus infection. CDR3 protein: CSVPPTENYGYTF. The DNA of the CDR3 is TGCAGCGTTCCCCCGACAGAAAACTATGGTTACACCTTC.